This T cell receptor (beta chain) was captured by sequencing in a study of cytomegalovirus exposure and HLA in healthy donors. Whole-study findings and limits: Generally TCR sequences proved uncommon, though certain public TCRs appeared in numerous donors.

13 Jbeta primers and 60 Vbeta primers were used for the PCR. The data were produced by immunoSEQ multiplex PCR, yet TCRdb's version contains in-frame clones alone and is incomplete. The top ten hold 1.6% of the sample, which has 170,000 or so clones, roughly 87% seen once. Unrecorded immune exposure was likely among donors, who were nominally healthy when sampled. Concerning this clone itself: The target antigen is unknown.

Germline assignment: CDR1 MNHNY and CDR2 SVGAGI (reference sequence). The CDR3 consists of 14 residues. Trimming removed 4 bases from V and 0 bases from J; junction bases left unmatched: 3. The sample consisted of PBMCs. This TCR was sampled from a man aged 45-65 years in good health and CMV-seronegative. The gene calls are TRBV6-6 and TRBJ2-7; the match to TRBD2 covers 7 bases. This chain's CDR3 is CASSSTSLSYEQYF. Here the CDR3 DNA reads TGTGCCAGCAGTTCGACTAGCCTCTCCTACGAGCAGTACTTC.